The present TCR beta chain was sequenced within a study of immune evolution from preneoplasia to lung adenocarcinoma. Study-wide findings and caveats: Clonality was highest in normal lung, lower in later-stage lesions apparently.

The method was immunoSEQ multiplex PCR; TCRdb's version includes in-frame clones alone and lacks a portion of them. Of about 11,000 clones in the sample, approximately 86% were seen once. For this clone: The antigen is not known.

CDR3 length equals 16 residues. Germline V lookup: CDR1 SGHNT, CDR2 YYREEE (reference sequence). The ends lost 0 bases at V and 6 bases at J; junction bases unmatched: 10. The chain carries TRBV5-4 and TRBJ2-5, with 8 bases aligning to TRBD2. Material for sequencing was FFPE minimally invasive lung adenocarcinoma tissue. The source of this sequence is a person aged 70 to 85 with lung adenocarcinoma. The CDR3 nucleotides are TGTGCCAGCAGCTTGGGACTAGCGAGTTTTCAGCAGACCCAGTACTTC. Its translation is CASSLGLASFQQTQYF. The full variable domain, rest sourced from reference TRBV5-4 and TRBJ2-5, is ETGVTQSPTHLIKTRGQQVTLRCSSQSGHNTVSWYQQALGQGPQFIFQYYREEENGRGNFPPRFSGLQFPNYSSELNVNALELDDSALYLCASSLGLASFQQTQYFGPGTRLLVL.